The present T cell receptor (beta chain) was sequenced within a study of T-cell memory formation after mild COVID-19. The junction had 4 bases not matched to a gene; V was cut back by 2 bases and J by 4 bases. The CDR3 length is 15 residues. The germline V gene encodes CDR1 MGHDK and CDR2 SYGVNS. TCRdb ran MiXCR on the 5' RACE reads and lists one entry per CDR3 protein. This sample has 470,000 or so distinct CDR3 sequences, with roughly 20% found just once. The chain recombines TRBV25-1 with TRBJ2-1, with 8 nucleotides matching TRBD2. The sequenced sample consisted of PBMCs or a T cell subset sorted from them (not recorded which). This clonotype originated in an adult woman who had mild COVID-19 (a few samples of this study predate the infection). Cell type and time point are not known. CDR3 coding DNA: TGTGCCAGCAGTGAAAAGACTAGCGAGTACAATGAGCAGTTCTTC. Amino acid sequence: CASSEKTSEYNEQFF.